Listed here are 16 T cell receptor beta chains from one sample, sequenced in a study of T cell responses to AZD1222 COVID-19 vaccine. Assay: immunoSEQ multiplex PCR; the TCRdb copy retains only in-frame clones and omits some. The data show 90,000 to 110,000 clones, roughly 84% seen once. The sample consisted of peripheral blood, taken on day 0 of AZD1222 vaccination. The source of these receptors is an adult in good health.

The rearrangement links TRBV5-1 to TRBJ2-5, with 11 nucleotides matching TRBD2. The V gene's germline CDR1 is SGHRS and CDR2 YFSETQ. This CDR3 is 15 amino acids long. V lost 5 bases, J lost 5 bases, and 8 bases stayed unmatched. The CDR3 here is CASRLAGARGETQYF. As DNA, the CDR3 is TGCGCCAGCAGACTAGCGGGAGCGAGAGGGGAGACCCAGTACTTC.

DNA of the CDR3: TGTGCCAGCAAAACCGGGACACAGAACACTGAAGCTTTCTTT. It translates to CASKTGTQNTEAFF. The V call is TRBV27, the J call TRBJ1-1; TRBD1 is a possible D gene (6 bases). CDR1 MNHEY and CDR2 SMNVEV come from the germline V gene (reference sequence). This CDR3 spans 14 amino acids. Trimming took off 7 bases at V and 1 base at J, with 13 bases between the two ends.

The V call is TRBV6-5, the J call TRBJ2-7; TRBD2 is a possible D gene (5 bases). The CDR3 is made up of 13 amino acids. Per germline, CDR1 MNHEY and CDR2 SVGAGI. V lost 8 bases and J 7 bases, leaving 18 bases between the germline ends. CDR3 loop: CASSAGHYREQYV. Written as DNA, the CDR3 is TGTGCCAGCTCGGCGGGCCACTATCGGGAGCAGTACGTC.

Here the CDR3 reads CASSITSLINYGYTF. The CDR3, as DNA: TGTGCCAGCAGCATTACTAGCCTAATAAACTATGGCTACACCTTC. V is TRBV6-2 or TRBV6-3 and J is TRBJ1-2, with D unresolved. Between the trimmed V and J ends, which lost 6 bases and 2 bases, there was a span of 16 bases. This CDR3 comprises 15 residues. Germline V gene lookup returns CDR1 MNHEY and CDR2 SVGEGT.

J is TRBJ1-2 and V is TRBV5-1; perhaps TRBD1 as D (6 bases). V lost 6 bases, J lost 0 bases, and 12 bases lay in between. From germline, CDR1 is SGHRS and CDR2 YFSETQ. The CDR3 loop spans 14 amino acids. The CDR3 sequence: CASNPGVPNYGYTF. The DNA for the CDR3 is TGCGCCAGCAACCCAGGGGTACCTAACTATGGCTACACCTTC.

This clone was found a few times. The genes are TRBV4-2 and TRBJ1-6; TRBD1 might be the D (6 bases). This CDR3 spans 15 amino acids. V lost 1 base and J lost 13, with 17 bases in between. The V gene's germline CDR1 is LGHNA and CDR2 YNFKEQ. CDR3 amino acids: CASSQVNQGLWPLHF. CDR3 DNA: TGTGCCAGCAGCCAAGTAAACCAGGGGCTGTGGCCCCTCCACTTT.

V and J are TRBV5-8 and TRBJ1-2, with 10 bases identical to TRBD1. J was trimmed by 5 bases and V by 4 bases; bases with no gene match: 2. Germline CDR1 reads SGHTS; CDR2 reads YDEGEE. The CDR3 consists of 13 residues. The CDR3 DNA sequence: TGTGCCAGCAGCCCGGGACAGGGGTATGGCTACACCTTC. Its protein product is CASSPGQGYGYTF.

This sequence joins TRBV6-5 and TRBJ2-7; 7 nucleotides align to TRBD1. The trim removed 6 bases at V and 2 bases at J, leaving 10 bases unmatched. The CDR3 runs 15 residues. Germline values: CDR1 MNHEY, CDR2 SVGAGI. CDR3 region: CASRYGQERPYEQYF. The CDR3 bases are TGTGCCAGCAGGTACGGACAGGAAAGGCCCTACGAGCAGTACTTC.

Notes on this clone: This sample also contains other DNA sequences that code for the same CDR3. V usage is TRBV19 and J usage is TRBJ1-2, with unresolved D. The ends were cut back, 3 bases at V and 5 bases at J, with 10 bases in the middle. CDR1 is LNHDA, CDR2 SQIVND, per germline (reference sequence). There are 13 residues in the CDR3. CDR3 in amino acids: CASSIGGSYGYTF. Written as DNA, the CDR3 is TGTGCCAGTAGTATCGGCGGGAGTTATGGCTACACCTTC.

This chain links TRBV9 with TRBJ1-6; 7 positions agree with TRBD1. Per germline, CDR1 SGDLS and CDR2 YYNGEE. This CDR3 contains 15 residues. J lost 5 bases, V lost 2 bases, and 4 bases had no gene match. The CDR3 DNA sequence: TGTGCCAGCAGCGTTGGGACAGCCAATAATTCACCCCTCCACTTT. It codes for CASSVGTANNSPLHF.

The gene calls are TRBV6-2 or TRBV6-3 and TRBJ2-1, with unresolved D. Trimming left V 0 bases short and J 0 bases short, with 9 bases between. The CDR3 spans 16 residues. CDR1 and CDR2 (germline): MNHEY, SVGEGT. The CDR3 DNA follows: TGTGCCAGCAGTTACTCGATCTCCAGCTCCTACAATGAGCAGTTCTTC. This sequence encodes CASSYSISSSYNEQFF.

This rearrangement joins TRBV18 to TRBJ2-2, with D possibly TRBD2 on 5 matching bases. Deletions cut 2 bases from V and 5 bases from J, with 12 bases between. This CDR3 comprises 15 residues. Germline loops: CDR1 KGHSH, CDR2 LQKENI. In DNA form, the CDR3 reads TGTGCCAGCTCACCAGGGCCGGGATGGACCGGGGAGCTGTTTTTT. Translated: CASSPGPGWTGELFF.

This sequence joins TRBV3-1 (or the pseudogene TRBV3-2) and TRBJ1-3; D gene unclear. The CDR3 is 15 amino acids. Germline lookup yields CDR1 LGHDT and CDR2 YNNKEL (reference sequence). Trimming pared 6 bases from V and 0 bases from J, leaving 12 bases between. The chain's CDR3 is CASRLDGSSGNTIYF. CDR3 coding DNA: TGTGCCAGCAGACTGGACGGCAGCTCTGGAAACACCATATATTTT.

The chain couples TRBV9 to TRBJ1-1; D uncertain. V was pared by 1 base and J by 1 base, with 5 bases between. CDR1 and CDR2 from the germline V gene are SGDLS and YYNGEE. The CDR3 has 13 amino acids. The CDR3: CASSVSGNTEAFF. The CDR3 DNA reads as TGTGCCAGCAGCGTATCTGGGAACACTGAAGCTTTCTTT.

This chain uses TRBV7-9 with TRBJ2-3; TRBD2 is a possible D gene (6 bases). CDR1 SEHNR and CDR2 FQNEAQ come from the germline V gene (reference sequence). V lost 5 bases, J lost 4 bases, and 10 bases lay in between. This CDR3 region has 13 residues. The CDR3 spells CASSPGAADTQYF. The CDR3 nucleotides read TGTGCCAGCAGCCCGGGAGCAGCAGATACGCAGTATTTT.

The gene calls are TRBV4-3 and TRBJ2-1, with D perhaps matching TRBD2 (5 bases). The germline V gene encodes CDR1 LGHNA and CDR2 YSLEER. The CDR3 is 15 amino acids. The ends were cut back, 4 bases at V and 5 bases at J, with 15 bases in the middle. The CDR3 DNA follows: TGCGCCAGCAGCCTACGGCTAGCAGATCACAATGAGCAGTTCTTC. As protein: CASSLRLADHNEQFF.